This is a list of T cell receptor beta chains from one sample in a study of blood T cell repertoires in COVID-19. Using immunoSEQ multiplex PCR, the repertoire was profiled, and TCRdb retains in-frame clones only, with some absent. The table shows 200,000 to 250,000 clones, with approximately 81% occurring only once. Material: peripheral blood. Every receptor here comes from a woman of 80 years or more with COVID-19, enrolled during active disease. Each CDR3 is given without its conserved first and last residue. Fields, in order: J gene, V gene, CDR3 protein.

TRBJ1-2,TRBV6-5,ASSYGHTYGYT
TRBJ1-2,TRBV3-1/TRBV3-2,ASSLQGNYGYT
TRBJ1-2,TRBV7-9,ASTPGGSIRNYGYT
TRBJ1-1,TRBV2,ASSEDRTENTEAF
TRBJ2-5,TRBV23-1,ASSLWYGLEETQY
TRBJ2-3,TRBV7-2,ASSPWTGVPDTQY
TRBJ2-1,TRBV7-2,ASTPKGGGFGNEQF
TRBJ2-6,TRBV18,ASSPGTTGANVLT
TRBJ2-7,TRBV6-5,ASRLADAYEQY
TRBJ1-4,TRBV5-4,ASRPRVANEKLF
TRBJ2-1,TRBV29-1,SVEDQGRGYNEQF
TRBJ1-1,TRBV3-1/TRBV3-2,ASSTLTVNTEAF
TRBJ2-1,TRBV6-5,ASRPSGGGYNEQF
TRBJ1-6,TRBV5-1,ASSELISYNSPLH
TRBJ1-5,TRBV20-1,SASRGKGDQPQH
TRBJ1-5,TRBV4-1,ASSLQDRGNQPQH
TRBJ1-2,TRBV6-5,ASKGSNYGYT
TRBJ1-5,TRBV6-6,ASSYFADSNQPQH
TRBJ1-1,TRBV7-9,ASSQQGPNTEAF
TRBJ2-3,TRBV6-6,ASSTRQTAQGDTQY
TRBJ2-1,TRBV9,ASSVRDRGSNEQF
TRBJ1-5,TRBV7-2,ASSPLAGGQPQH
TRBJ2-5,TRBV5-6,ASSFTGRGETQY
TRBJ1-1,TRBV7-9,ASSFGPSGTEAF
TRBJ2-7,TRBV11-2,ASSLSQGSAGYEQY